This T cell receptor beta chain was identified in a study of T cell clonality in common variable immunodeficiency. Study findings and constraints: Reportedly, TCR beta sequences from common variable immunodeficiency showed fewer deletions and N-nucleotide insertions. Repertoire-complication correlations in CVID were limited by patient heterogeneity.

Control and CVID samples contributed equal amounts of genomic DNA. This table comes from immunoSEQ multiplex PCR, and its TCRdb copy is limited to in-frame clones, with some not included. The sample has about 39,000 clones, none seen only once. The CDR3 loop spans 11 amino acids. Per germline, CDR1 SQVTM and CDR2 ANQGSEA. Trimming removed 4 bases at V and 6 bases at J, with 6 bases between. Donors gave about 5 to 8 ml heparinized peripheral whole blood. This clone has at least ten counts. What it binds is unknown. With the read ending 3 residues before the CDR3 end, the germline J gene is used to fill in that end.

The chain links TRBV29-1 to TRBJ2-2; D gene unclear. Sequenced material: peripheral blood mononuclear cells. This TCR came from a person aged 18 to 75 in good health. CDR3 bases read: TGCAGCGTTGCCCTCCCCGGGGAG. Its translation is CSVALPGE. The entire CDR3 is CSVALPGELFF.